This T cell receptor (beta chain) is drawn from a study of T cells after somatic rescue of genetic block. This table comes from immunoSEQ multiplex PCR, and its TCRdb copy is limited to in-frame clones, with some not included. The repertoire holds around 100,000 clones, with 90% to 95% as singletons. This clone was observed a few times. The receptor comes from a young woman. Material for sequencing was peripheral blood mononuclear cells (PBMCs).

The CDR3 DNA is TGTGCCAGCAGTGAATGGAGGGGAGGGGAGCAGTACTTC. It yields the protein CASSEWRGGEQYF. The chain has TRBV6-1 and TRBJ2-7; 7 bases fit TRBD2. The J segment lost 7 bases and the V segment lost 2 bases, leaving 5 bases of the junction unmatched. This CDR3 contains 13 residues. Germline CDR1 and CDR2: MNHNS and SASEGT.